This T cell receptor (beta chain) is from a study of blood T cell repertoires in COVID-19. This clone occurred once. Original handling: Cell counts per sample came from amplifying reference gene primers. Some clones are missing from TCRdb's copy, which holds only in-frame ones; the method was immunoSEQ multiplex PCR. The V and J calls and clone size are taken from that table; D and trimming were inferred from the DNA. The table lists roughly 360,000 clones, about 87% of them singletons. The CDR3 spans 15 residues. Per the germline V gene, CDR1 is SQVTM and CDR2 is ANQGSEA. J was trimmed by 2 bases and V by 7 bases; bases with no gene match: 12. Grouping used clinical history reported by participants in a survey and questionnaire. Two consecutive negative NP/OP PCR tests, clearance, or resolved symptoms defined Cohort 3 recovery.

Material for sequencing was PBMCs or T cells enriched from blood (not recorded which). The chain carries TRBV29-1 and TRBJ1-2, with 8 positions matching TRBD1. The TCR comes from a man between 25 and 39 years old who had recovered from COVID-19. The DNA of the CDR3 is TGCAGCGCCCGGGACAGGAATAATCCGAACTATGGCTACACCTTC. Translating gives CSARDRNNPNYGYTF.